Below, one TCR beta chain is given with its context. Its antigen is unidentified. The PCR used 60 Vbeta and 13 Jbeta primers. The protocol was immunoSEQ multiplex PCR, while the TCRdb copy is restricted to in-frame clones and leaves out a portion. The data hold 90,000 to 130,000 clones, with less than 80% observed a single time. The data stem from a study of cytomegalovirus exposure and HLA in healthy donors. Study-level results: A few of the chains that were CMV-associated were confirmed in vitro to be specific for CMV antigens.

Germline V gene sequence: CDR1 MDHEN, CDR2 SYDVKM. This CDR3 spans 15 amino acids. V lost 2 bases and J 6 bases, leaving 14 bases between the germline ends. The sequence was obtained from a woman under 40 in good health and CMV-seronegative. This sequence joins TRBV28 and TRBJ2-1; a possible D gene is TRBD2 (7 bases). The sample comprised PBMCs. CDR3 amino acids: CASSLGGARRNEQFF. The CDR3 bases are TGTGCCAGCAGTTTAGGGGGGGCGCGTCGCAATGAGCAGTTCTTC.